Given below is one T cell receptor (beta chain) in context. It has no known antigen specificity. No quality values exist for individual bases; no much larger clone is one base distant. The entire isolated RNA was reverse transcribed using the High Capacity cDNA Reverse Transcription Kit, and thus expressed TCRB transcripts were sequenced. Deep immunoSEQ sequencing was applied to naive, central memory and regulatory T cell samples, giving an average of roughly 3.5 million total reads per sample. Sorted cells were lysed in RLT buffer and RNA was extracted with DNase-treated RNeasy Micro or Mini kits, depending on cell number. To prevent cross-contamination, each cell subset was processed individually, whereas patient and healthy donor samples were processed jointly. Using the immunoSEQ multiplex PCR, TCRB sequences were amplified from cDNA into 87-bp fragments spanning the CDR3 region. Sequencing of the amplicons was performed on the Illumina HiSeq platform. The original pipeline was this. PCR bias was computationally corrected using synthetic template baselines, reads within Hamming distance 2 were collapsed, and singletons that could not be merged were discarded. Reads were aligned to IMGT to assign V, D and J genes, CDR3 length, and insertions or deletions at six rearrangement sites. Within each subset, clonotype counts were normalized to sorted cell number, after which true diversity and Gini coefficients were computed with the tcR R package. Repertoire sharing was quantified using the overlap coefficient calculated on TCRB nucleotide sequences. Out-of-frame TCRB sequences from naive cells were analyzed as a proxy for the pre-selection repertoire. Not all clones reach the TCRdb copy of this immuneACCESS table, which keeps in-frame sequences only. Checked studies attribute under half of the gap to unresolved V genes and leave the rest unexplained. That table supplies the V and J calls and clone size; D and trimming were determined from the DNA. This sample gives roughly 500,000 clones in total; 30% of them show up just once. The ten top clones hold around 0.065% of the sample.

This sample is drawn from a study of beta chain features in type 1 diabetes (dated by TCRdb to 2016 to 2019). Regarding the study in general: Mean age, gender distribution, total cell number and subset yield did not differ between patients and healthy donors. A total of 100 million to 140 million sorted cells were examined across all samples, and the number of cells per subset was strongly correlated with RNA yield. The study compared TCRB repertoires of sorted circulating CD4+ T cell subsets between recently diagnosed type 1 diabetes patients and matched healthy donors. Regulatory and stem cell-like memory subsets were obtained from only 8 patients and roughly 8 healthy donors, while naive and central memory subsets were obtained from all 30 or so donors. The investigation overall reported the following: Because cDNA was sequenced instead of genomic DNA, highly expressing activated cells could be over-represented, though the groups showed no difference in activation or CD3 levels. Naive, central memory and regulatory TCRB repertoires appeared to be more alike among patients than among healthy donors. HLA sub-analyses involved small numbers of individuals, so any influence of HLA type on TCRB rearrangement remained unresolved. In all four CD4+ subsets, TCRB CDR3 length was moderately but significantly shorter in type 1 diabetes patients. Patients with type 1 diabetes made fewer insertions and deleted more nucleotides at VDJ recombination sites, implying thymic rearrangement abnormalities. PCR might favor shorter templates, but patient and control samples were amplified and corrected together, so any skew would affect both groups equally.

There are 15 amino acids in the CDR3, from cysteine to phenylalanine inclusive. The read is trimmed to its CDR3 DNA, 45 bases read in frame from base 1. The CDR1 and CDR2 encoded by the germline V gene (reference sequence) are SEHNR and FQNEAQ. Relative to germline, V is 5 bases shorter and J is 2 bases shorter, with 16 bases between their ends. A single peripheral blood draw of around 100 mL on average was collected from each donor into heparinised tubes. Naive, central memory, regulatory and stem cell-like memory CD4+ T cells were sorted on a BD FACSAria II using a panel including CD45RO, CCR7, CD25, CD127, CD95 and CD27. All sorted populations exceeded 95% purity. PBMCs were separated immediately by Lymphoprep density gradient centrifugation and were stained directly, without being cultured. So that batch effects would be minimized, each experiment stained and sorted samples in pairs, pairing one healthy donor with one patient.

The sequencing input was naive CD4+ T cells from blood. The cell subset or site label on this specimen signifies: true naive CD4+ T cells. The rearrangement combines TRBV7-9 with TRBJ2-7; TRBD1 is a possible D gene, resting on 5 matching bases. This sequence was found in a young man in good health. The DNA reads as follows: TGTGCCAGCAGCAGAACAGGTCCTGACCCCTACGAGCAGTACTTC. Its translation is CASSRTGPDPYEQYF.